This TCR beta chain was identified during a study of T cell repertoires in cytomegalovirus infection. Study context: Indications came from public TCR beta signatures; they pointed to CMV infection and to a matching HLA type. Broader study findings: Summed public TCR beta family frequency identified CMV carriers bearing the relevant HLA. Across the ex vivo response, the dominant clonotypes were HLA-C-restricted CMV-specific TCR beta clonotypes.

This clonotype was seen more than once but under ten times. Its cognate antigen is unknown. Trimming took 6 bases from V and 8 from J, leaving 19 bases between them. CDR1 is DFQATT, CDR2 SNEGSKA, per germline (reference sequence). This CDR3 has 14 residues. TCRdb reanalysed the reads using MiXCR and keeps one entry per CDR3 protein. The sample shows 200,000 to 300,000 distinct CDR3 sequences, 9% to 15% of them seen only once. This TCR was recovered from a human donor in good health (CMV status not recorded). Some clones in this sample may be carry-over from other donors' samples. This chain uses TRBV20-1 with TRBJ1-4; D remains ambiguous. The source material was PBMCs. The chain's CDR3 is CSAQGPLGREKLFF. CDR3 coding DNA: TGCAGTGCACAAGGACCGCTGGGGAGGGAAAAACTGTTTTTT.